The 19 T cell receptor beta chains reported below all come from one sample, sequenced in a study of T cells of healthy individuals. TCRdb reprocessed the 5' RACE reads via MiXCR and lists one record per CDR3 protein. This repertoire shows around 90,000 distinct CDR3 sequences, approximately 4.8% found once; its top ten account for about 7.5%. Every receptor here comes from a female donor in good health.

This rearrangement joins TRBV18 to TRBJ1-1; tentatively, D is TRBD1 (5 bases). Trimming left V 2 bases short and J 5 bases short, with 18 bases between. In germline, CDR1 is KGHSH, CDR2 LQKENI. The CDR3 spans 16 residues. In nucleotides, the CDR3 is TGTGCCAGCTCACCATTGGGAGGGCAGGGCGGAACTGAAGCTTTCTTT. Amino acid sequence: CASSPLGGQGGTEAFF.

The chain recombines TRBV23-1 with TRBJ2-7; the D gene is possibly TRBD2 (6 bases). TRBV23-1 is an ORF; its function is uncertain. This CDR3 is built from 12 residues. Trimming shortened V by 11 bases and J by 2 bases, and 13 bases separated the two germline ends. The CDR3 is CAGRGKTYEQYF. As DNA, the CDR3 is TGCGCCGGCCGGGGGAAGACCTACGAGCAGTACTTC.

This clonotype occurred a few times. The chain links TRBV6-2 or TRBV6-3 to TRBJ2-3, with a weak D call TRBD1 (5 bases). The germline CDR1 and CDR2 sequences are MNHEY and SVGEGT. This CDR3 has 15 amino acids. The V gene lost 2 bases and the J gene lost 2 bases, with 11 bases spanning the gap. The CDR3 is CASSYGAYPTDTQYF. The CDR3 bases are TGTGCCAGCAGTTACGGGGCCTATCCCACAGATACGCAGTATTTT.

This clonotype turned up a few times. This sequence joins TRBV4-1 and TRBJ2-1; D is perhaps TRBD1 (6 bases). Germline-derived CDR1 and CDR2 are MGHRA and YSYEKL. V gave up 5 bases and J gave up 1 base, with 12 bases separating them. The CDR3 runs 15 residues. The CDR3 region has the DNA TGCGCCAGCAGCGCCACTCAGGGGTCCTACAATGAGCAGTTCTTC. Residues: CASSATQGSYNEQFF.

This chain joins TRBV6-5 and TRBJ1-3, with TRBD1 matching over 7 bases. V was clipped by 10 bases and J by 4 bases; unmatched bases: 16. The CDR3 length is 16 residues. Germline V gene sequence: CDR1 MNHEY, CDR2 SVGAGI. CDR3 protein: CATVSVGRGQGNTIYF. The DNA for the CDR3 is TGTGCCACCGTATCGGTGGGGAGGGGGCAAGGAAACACCATATATTTT.

This clonotype was seen ten or more times. The chain couples TRBV4-3 to TRBJ2-5, with D uncertain. The CDR3 runs to 14 residues. Germline V lookup: CDR1 LGHNA, CDR2 YSLEER. V lost 0 bases, J lost 5 bases, and 10 bases lay in between. This CDR3 is CASSQDTGAETQYF. CDR3 bases: TGCGCCAGCAGCCAAGACACCGGTGCGGAGACCCAGTACTTC.

This clonotype has at least ten counts. V and J are TRBV20-1 and TRBJ2-1; 7 nucleotides align to TRBD1. Germline V lookup: CDR1 DFQATT, CDR2 SNEGSKA (reference sequence). This CDR3 region has 14 residues. The junction had 7 bases not matched to a gene; V was cut back by 5 bases and J by 3 bases. The CDR3 loop reads CSAHDRVSYNEQFF. The CDR3 DNA reads TGCAGTGCTCACGACAGGGTGAGCTACAATGAGCAGTTCTTC.

Remarks on this clonotype: A much larger clone differs by one base, so this may be a read error. The chain carries TRBV12-3 or TRBV12-4 and TRBJ1-6; the D is unclear. There are 15 residues in the CDR3. The V and J ends lost 6 bases and 9 bases respectively, with 18 bases between them. The CDR3 protein is CASSRTGVRISPLHF. CDR3 sequence (DNA): TGTGCCAGCAGCCGAACGGGAGTGAGGATTTCACCCCTCCACTTT.

This clonotype was detected ten times or more. The rearrangement links TRBV19 to TRBJ2-3; D not certain. Germline values: CDR1 LNHDA, CDR2 SQIVND (reference sequence). Trimming took 2 bases from V and 0 from J, leaving 6 bases between them. The CDR3 has 14 amino acids. The CDR3 nucleotides are TGTGCCAGTAGTATAATGGGCAGCACAGATACGCAGTATTTT. It is translated as CASSIMGSTDTQYF.

J is TRBJ1-5 and V is TRBV6-2 or TRBV6-3; D unresolved. This CDR3 has 15 residues. Trimming stripped 0 bases from V and 0 bases from J, with 6 bases between. Germline lookup yields CDR1 MNHEY and CDR2 SVGEGT. CDR3 nucleotides: TGTGCCAGCAGTTACTCAGTTGGTAGCAATCAGCCCCAGCATTTT. Translation gives CASSYSVGSNQPQHF.

A few counts support this clonotype. V and J are TRBV28 and TRBJ2-1; D is unclear. The CDR3 runs 13 residues. V was trimmed by 6 bases and J by 7 bases, leaving 13 bases between them. Germline CDR1 is MDHEN and CDR2 is SYDVKM. The CDR3 reads CASSNHHFNEQFF. CDR3 coding DNA: TGTGCCAGCAGCAACCATCATTTTAATGAGCAGTTCTTC.

This clonotype was picked up many times. The chain carries TRBV12-3 or TRBV12-4 and TRBJ1-5; the D gene is possibly TRBD1 (6 bases). The ends were cut back, 2 bases at V and 1 base at J, with 9 bases in the middle. The CDR3 extends over 15 amino acids. In nucleotides, the CDR3 is TGTGCCAGCAGTTTACGGGGGGCAAGCAATCAGCCCCAGCATTTT. Its protein is CASSLRGASNQPQHF.

This clonotype was counted many times. The V and J genes are TRBV11-2 and TRBJ2-1; 7 bases fit TRBD1. Germline lookup yields CDR1 SGHAT and CDR2 FQNNGV. After removal of 1 base from V and 6 bases from J, the junction contained 6 bases not matched to a gene. This CDR3 spans 15 amino acids. The CDR3 DNA sequence: TGTGCCAGCAGCTTAGGTCCAACAGGGGCCAATGAGCAGTTCTTC. It codes for CASSLGPTGANEQFF.

Many counts were recorded for this clonotype. The gene calls are TRBV15 and TRBJ2-1; 10 bases fit TRBD2. In germline, CDR1 is LNHNV, CDR2 YYDKDF (reference sequence). This CDR3 has 17 residues. The V segment lost 0 bases and the J segment 4 bases; nucleotides outside the gene matches: 6. In nucleotides, the CDR3 is TGTGCCACCAGCAGAGATATAAGTAGCGGGAGGTACAATGAGCAGTTCTTC. It encodes CATSRDISSGRYNEQFF.

This clonotype was detected many times. This chain connects TRBV28 to TRBJ2-3; 10 bases are a match to TRBD2. CDR1 MDHEN and CDR2 SYDVKM come from the germline V gene. The CDR3 is 15 residues long. The V and J ends lost 6 bases and 4 bases, in that order; junction bases with no gene match: 7. The CDR3 is CASSKREGNADTQYF. In DNA form, the CDR3 reads TGTGCCAGCAGCAAGCGGGAGGGCAATGCAGATACGCAGTATTTT.

The sample holds many counts of this clonotype. This sequence joins TRBV4-1 and TRBJ2-1, with 9 positions matching TRBD1. The trim removed 4 bases at V and 5 bases at J, leaving 15 bases unmatched. CDR1 and CDR2 (germline): MGHRA, YSYEKL. This CDR3 region has 18 residues. This CDR3 is CASSPQGAGTGYHNEQFF. CDR3 coding DNA: TGCGCCAGCAGCCCTCAAGGGGCCGGGACAGGGTACCACAATGAGCAGTTCTTC.

There are many counts of this clonotype. The chain couples TRBV5-1 to TRBJ1-1; 8 nucleotides line up with TRBD1. Per germline, CDR1 SGHRS and CDR2 YFSETQ. The V segment lost 4 bases and the J segment 1 base; nucleotides outside the gene matches: 12. This CDR3 comprises 17 residues. CDR3 sequence: CASSPRQGFGTNTEAFF. CDR3 sequence (DNA): TGCGCCAGCAGCCCGAGACAGGGGTTCGGTACGAACACTGAAGCTTTCTTT.

In this sample, this clonotype turned up many times. CDR3 protein: CSARPHNQPQHF. The CDR3 bases are TGCAGTGCTCGACCACACAATCAGCCCCAGCATTTT. The gene calls are TRBV20-1 and TRBJ1-5; D remains ambiguous. Trimming left V 5 bases short and J 3 bases short, with 8 bases between. Germline assignment: CDR1 DFQATT and CDR2 SNEGSKA (reference sequence). This CDR3 contains 12 residues.

Many counts were recorded for this clonotype. This CDR3 reads CASSLAGEFNEQFF. The CDR3 DNA reads TGTGCCAGCAGCTTAGCGGGAGAGTTCAATGAGCAGTTCTTC. The V gene is TRBV7-3, the J gene TRBJ2-1; 7 nucleotides match TRBD2. The CDR3 is 14 amino acids. Trimming removed 2 bases from V and 6 bases from J; junction bases left unmatched: 4. Germline CDR1 SGHTA, CDR2 FQGTGA.